The 20 T cell receptor beta chains reported below all come from one sample, sequenced in a study of regulatory T cells in long-lasting Graves disease. Time point: persistent/refractory GD, antithyroid drugs over 5 years with positive TRAb. The TCR library used RNA extracted from PBMCs. Assembly of TCR beta libraries relied on iRepertoire HTBI primers together with Arm-PCR of CDR3 regions. In TCRdb, the multiplex PCR reads were re-called with MiXCR into one record per CDR3 protein. The repertoire has about 310,000 distinct CDR3 sequences, around 23% of them found once; the top ten carry more than 55%. Sequencing used peripheral blood mononuclear cells (PBMCs), obtained when the disease was refractory, from a patient treated with antithyroid drugs. These receptors all stem from a female donor with Graves disease.

The rearrangement joins TRBV29-1 to TRBJ2-7; D remains ambiguous. The V end lost 4 bases, the J end lost 3 bases, and 13 bases lay between the germline ends. The CDR3 sequence is 13 residues long. CDR1 and CDR2 (germline): SQVTM, ANQGSEA. CDR3 sequence: CSVVSPRNYEQYF. In DNA, the CDR3 is TGCAGCGTTGTAAGTCCCCGGAACTACGAGCAGTACTTC.

This clonotype was picked up one time. The rearrangement joins TRBV27 to TRBJ2-7, with D unclear. In germline, CDR1 is MNHEY, CDR2 SMNVEV (reference sequence). Trimming removed 5 bases at V and 0 bases at J, with 11 bases between. The CDR3 extends over 14 amino acids. The CDR3 DNA is TGTGCCAGCAGTACAGAGATTAGCTCCTACGAGCAGTACTTC. Residues: CASSTEISSYEQYF.

This clonotype appeared many times. The chain recombines TRBV12-3 or TRBV12-4 with TRBJ2-7; 7 positions match TRBD1. Unmatched junction bases numbered 8, after V lost 4 bases and J lost 2 bases. The CDR3 spans 15 residues. CDR3: CASSSKGAAAYEQYF. Here the CDR3 DNA reads TGTGCCAGCAGTTCAAAGGGGGCGGCCGCCTACGAGCAGTACTTC.

This clonotype has only a few counts. This rearrangement joins TRBV7-2 to TRBJ1-3, with 8 bases that match TRBD1. This CDR3 contains 17 residues. Germline assignment: CDR1 SGHTA and CDR2 FQGNSA. Trimming took 0 bases from V and 4 from J; bases not matched to a gene: 8. The DNA of the CDR3 is TGTGCCAGCAGCTTAGCAGGGCAGGGGGCGTTCGGAAACACCATATATTTT. It translates to CASSLAGQGAFGNTIYF.

This chain links TRBV5-1 with TRBJ2-3, with 10 bases fitting TRBD1. This CDR3 is 16 amino acids long. Unmatched junction bases numbered 9, after V lost 3 bases and J lost 5 bases. Per the germline V gene, CDR1 is SGHRS and CDR2 is YFSETQ. CDR3 DNA: TGCGCCAGCAGCTCCCCCGGGACAGGGGCTGGAGATACGCAGTATTTT. Protein product: CASSSPGTGAGDTQYF.

V usage is TRBV7-6 and J usage is TRBJ2-6, with a possible D match to TRBD2 (6 bases). Trimming pared 5 bases from V and 0 bases from J, leaving 26 bases between. CDR1 and CDR2 from the germline V gene are SGHVS and FNYEAQ. The CDR3 covers 21 residues. This chain's CDR3 is CASSPRERVPLGVSGANVLTF. As DNA, the CDR3 is TGTGCCAGCAGCCCCCGTGAGCGGGTCCCCTTAGGAGTCTCTGGGGCCAACGTCCTGACTTTC. Variable domain in full (rest from reference TRBV7-6 and TRBJ2-6): GAGVSQSPRYKVTKRGQDVALRCDPISGHVSLYWYRQALGQGPEFLTYFNYEAQQDKSGLPNDRFSAERPEGSISTLTIQRTEQRDSAMYRCASSPRERVPLGVSGANVLTFGAGSRLTVL.

The chain uses TRBV4-3 and TRBJ2-7, with 8 positions matching TRBD1. J was trimmed by 4 bases and V by 0 bases; bases with no gene match: 8. The CDR3 length is 16 residues. Germline V gene data show CDR1 as LGHNA and CDR2 as YSLEER. The CDR3 DNA reads as TGCGCCAGCAGCCAAGATCCCCAGGGGGCATCGTACGAGCAGTACTTC. Its protein is CASSQDPQGASYEQYF.

There are a few counts of this clonotype. The V and J genes are TRBV7-3 and TRBJ2-5, with 9 bases identical to TRBD2. The CDR3 has 13 amino acids. V shed 8 bases and J 5 bases; nucleotides not matched to a gene: 6. Germline CDR1 SGHTA, CDR2 FQGTGA. CDR3 coding DNA: TGTGCCAGCGCGGCTAGCGGGACGGAGACCCAGTACTTC. Protein product: CASAASGTETQYF. The whole variable domain, remainder taken from reference TRBV7-3 and TRBJ2-5, is GAGVSQTPSNKVTEKGKYVELRCDPISGHTALYWYRQSLGQGPEFLIYFQGTGAADDSGLPNDRFFAVRPEGSVSTLKIQRTERGDSAVYLCASAASGTETQYFGPGTRLLVL.

This clonotype was picked up a small number of times. V usage is TRBV7-2 and J usage is TRBJ2-6; 9 nucleotides agree with TRBD2. The V gene end was trimmed by 0 bases and the J gene end by 0 bases; junction bases not matched to a gene: 6. The CDR3 is 19 amino acids. Germline V gives CDR1 SGHTA, CDR2 FQGNSA. The CDR3 DNA reads as TGTGCCAGCAGCTTAGCTATGGTAGCGGGAGTCTCTGGGGCCAACGTCCTGACTTTC. It is translated as CASSLAMVAGVSGANVLTF.

The chain couples TRBV28 to TRBJ2-7; D is unresolved. V dropped 4 bases and J dropped 10 bases, with 11 bases sitting between them. Germline CDR1 MDHEN, CDR2 SYDVKM. The CDR3 consists of 11 residues. For the CDR3, the DNA is TGTGCCAGCAGTTCTAATCCCCCTCAGTACTTC. Translation: CASSSNPPQYF.

This clonotype has ten or more counts. The CDR3 protein is CSAQRAGTGGSYEQYF. The CDR3 region has the DNA TGCAGTGCCCAGCGAGCCGGGACAGGGGGATCCTACGAGCAGTACTTC. This rearrangement joins TRBV20-1 to TRBJ2-7; 11 nucleotides match TRBD1. CDR3 length: 16 residues. Germline V gives CDR1 DFQATT, CDR2 SNEGSKA (reference sequence). Trimming at V came to 6 bases and at J to 1 base, leaving 11 bases not matched to a gene.

The V gene is TRBV25-1, the J gene TRBJ2-5; 13 positions agree with TRBD2. Germline CDR1 reads MGHDK; CDR2 reads SYGVNS. Losses at the gene ends were 4 bases for V and 1 base for J; bases not matched to a gene: 6. The CDR3 sequence is 17 residues long. This CDR3 is CASSGRTSGRSQETQYF. The CDR3 DNA is TGTGCCAGCAGTGGAAGGACTAGCGGGAGAAGCCAAGAGACCCAGTACTTC.

Regarding this clonotype: One base away lies a much larger clone, so this may be a sequencing read error. The chain couples TRBV7-2 to TRBJ2-7; D perhaps matches TRBD2 (6 bases). Germline CDR1 SGHTA, CDR2 FQGNSA. This CDR3 has 14 residues. CDR3 sequence reads: CANSPGRGSGEQYF. The CDR3 region has the DNA TGTGCCAACAGCCCAGGGCGGGGTTCGGGGGAGCAGTACTTC.

The chain combines TRBV19 with TRBJ2-7; D is ambiguous. CDR3 size: 13 residues. Trimming removed 5 bases at V and 3 bases at J, with 11 bases between. Germline CDR1 reads LNHDA; CDR2 reads SQIVND (reference sequence). The CDR3 loop reads CASSSGNLYEQYF. The DNA of the CDR3 is TGTGCCAGTAGTTCGGGCAACCTCTACGAGCAGTACTTC.

The chain carries TRBV28 and TRBJ2-1; a weak D match, TRBD2 (5 bases). The germline V gene encodes CDR1 MDHEN and CDR2 SYDVKM. V dropped 7 bases and J dropped 4 bases, with 20 bases sitting between them. There are 16 residues in the CDR3. The CDR3 bases are TGTGCCAGCACCGTCGGGCGGGCACAAAGTTACAATGAGCAGTTCTTC. This translates into CASTVGRAQSYNEQFF.

This clonotype was counted a few times. The rearrangement joins TRBV24-1 to TRBJ1-5; tentative D call: TRBD1 (5 bases). The CDR3 runs to 17 residues. Germline CDR1 and CDR2: KGHDR and SFDVKD. V lost 2 bases and J 1 base, leaving 14 bases between the germline ends. CDR3 bases: TGTGCCACCAGTGATTCGGGGGAGGGTATAAGCAATCAGCCCCAGCATTTT. Its protein product is CATSDSGEGISNQPQHF.

This clonotype was counted ten times or more. The genes are TRBV28 and TRBJ2-5; D not certain. The ends were cut back, 1 base at V and 5 bases at J, with 14 bases in the middle. The CDR3 covers 15 residues. Germline V gene lookup returns CDR1 MDHEN and CDR2 SYDVKM. CDR3 nucleotide sequence: TGTGCCAGCAGTTTATATTCCGGGTCCGGGGAGACCCAGTACTTC. Translation gives CASSLYSGSGETQYF.

The rearrangement joins TRBV6-1 to TRBJ2-3; tentative D call: TRBD1 (6 bases). Germline lookup yields CDR1 MNHNS and CDR2 SASEGT. This CDR3 region has 13 residues. V lost 8 bases to trimming and J lost 2 bases, with 11 bases between them. The CDR3 sequence is CASYRDNTDTQYF. DNA of the CDR3: TGTGCCAGCTACAGGGATAACACAGATACGCAGTATTTT.

This clonotype was seen a handful of times. This chain joins TRBV27 and TRBJ1-5; 7 nucleotides match TRBD1. CDR1 is MNHEY, CDR2 SMNVEV, per germline (reference sequence). V shed 0 bases, J shed 4 bases, and the junction held 3 bases outside the gene matches. This CDR3 contains 15 residues. The CDR3 region has the DNA TGTGCCAGCAGTTTATCGACAGGGAAGAATCAGCCCCAGCATTTT. The encoded protein is CASSLSTGKNQPQHF.

This clonotype was recorded a few times. The J gene is TRBJ2-4, the V gene TRBV27, with D hard to call. The CDR3 is made up of 18 amino acids. Per the germline V gene, CDR1 is MNHEY and CDR2 is SMNVEV (reference sequence). V dropped 7 bases and J dropped 4 bases, with 26 bases sitting between them. CDR3 protein: CASTSFRGGPAIKNIQYF. CDR3 DNA sequence: TGTGCCAGCACTTCATTCAGAGGCGGACCGGCAATTAAAAACATTCAGTACTTC.